This TCR beta chain was captured by sequencing in a study of PD-L1 blockade in urothelial cancer. This CDR3 is built from 13 residues. Trimming stripped 0 bases from V and 11 bases from J, with 11 bases between. Here immunoSEQ multiplex PCR was the method, and the copy in TCRdb shows in-frame clones only, minus some. The table has tens of thousands of clones, 85% to 95% seen once. Patient disease was locally advanced or metastatic urothelial carcinoma. The gene calls are TRBV23-1 and TRBJ2-1; D is possibly TRBD1 (5 bases). TRBV23-1 is sorted into the ORF group, with uncertain function. The TCR sequence derives from a man between 60 and 70 years old with urothelial cancer. Sequencing used PBMCs, obtained around atezolizumab (anti-PD-L1) treatment. CDR3 loop: CASSQSPPDKQFF. In DNA form, the CDR3 reads TGCGCCAGCAGTCAATCGCCCCCGGACAAGCAGTTCTTC.